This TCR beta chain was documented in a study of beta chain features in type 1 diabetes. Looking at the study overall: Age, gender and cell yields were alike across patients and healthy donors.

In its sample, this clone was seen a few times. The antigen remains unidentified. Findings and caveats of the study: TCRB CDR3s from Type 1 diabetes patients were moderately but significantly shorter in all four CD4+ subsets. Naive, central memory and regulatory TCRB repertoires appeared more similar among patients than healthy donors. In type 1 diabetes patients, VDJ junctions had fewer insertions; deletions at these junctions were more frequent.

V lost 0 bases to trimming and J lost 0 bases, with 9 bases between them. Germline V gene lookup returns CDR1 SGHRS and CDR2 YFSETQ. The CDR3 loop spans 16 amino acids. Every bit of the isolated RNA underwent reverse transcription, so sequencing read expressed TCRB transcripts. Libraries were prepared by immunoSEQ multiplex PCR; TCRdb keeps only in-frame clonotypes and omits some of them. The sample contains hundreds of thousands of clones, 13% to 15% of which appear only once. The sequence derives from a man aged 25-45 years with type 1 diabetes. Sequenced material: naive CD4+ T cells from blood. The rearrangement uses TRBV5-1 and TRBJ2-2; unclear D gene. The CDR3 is CASSLVVVANTGELFF. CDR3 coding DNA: TGCGCCAGCAGCTTGGTAGTCGTCGCGAACACCGGGGAGCTGTTTTTT.